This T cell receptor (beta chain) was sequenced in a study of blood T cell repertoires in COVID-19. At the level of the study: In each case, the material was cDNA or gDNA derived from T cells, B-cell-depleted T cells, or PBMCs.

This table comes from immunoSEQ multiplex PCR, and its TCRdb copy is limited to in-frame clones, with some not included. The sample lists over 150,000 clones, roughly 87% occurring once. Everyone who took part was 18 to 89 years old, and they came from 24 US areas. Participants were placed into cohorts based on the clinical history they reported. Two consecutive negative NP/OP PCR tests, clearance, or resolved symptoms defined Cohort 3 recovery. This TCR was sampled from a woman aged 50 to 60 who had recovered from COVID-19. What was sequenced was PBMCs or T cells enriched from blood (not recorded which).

CDR3 in amino acids: CASSNPLADLRKGEQYF. The CDR3 coding sequence is TGTGCCAGCAGCAACCCCCTAGCGGACCTTAGAAAGGGGGAGCAGTACTTC. This chain connects TRBV7-2 to TRBJ2-7; TRBD2 agrees at 7 bases. The CDR3 spans 17 residues. After removal of 5 bases from V and 7 bases from J, the junction contained 20 bases not matched to a gene. Looked up from germline, CDR1 is SGHTA and CDR2 is FQGNSA.